The 31 T cell receptor beta chains presented below share a single source sample, sequenced in a study of early T cells in non-severe SARS-CoV-2 infection. MiXCR, applied by TCRdb to the 5' RACE reads, yields one record per CDR3 protein. The table lists some 41,000 distinct CDR3 sequences, 23% of them singletons. Sequenced material: whole blood, taken at baseline. These TCRs come from an adult who was a healthcare worker with PCR-confirmed SARS-CoV-2 infection or an uninfected control (not recorded which).

In nucleotides, the CDR3 is TGTGCCAGCAGCCAATCCCACAGGGACTATGGCTACACCTTC. It encodes CASSQSHRDYGYTF. V gene TRBV16 combines with J gene TRBJ1-2; D might be TRBD1 (6 bases). Deletions cut 0 bases from V and 3 bases from J, with 8 bases between. The CDR3 runs to 14 residues. CDR1 and CDR2 from the germline V gene are KGHSY and FQNENV.

The genes are TRBV6-6 and TRBJ1-5, with unresolved D. The V end was cut by 7 bases, the J end by 0 bases, with 10 bases between. Germline CDR1 is MNHNY and CDR2 is SVGAGI (reference sequence). CDR3 length: 14 residues. The CDR3 nucleotides are TGTGCCAGCAACCCATCCCATAGCAATCAGCCCCAGCATTTT. Translation: CASNPSHSNQPQHF.

The chain carries TRBV7-9 and TRBJ1-2; unclear D gene. V was clipped by 3 bases and J by 5 bases, with 7 bases between them. The CDR3 is 12 amino acids. CDR1 is SEHNR and CDR2 is FQNEAQ in the germline V gene (reference sequence). The CDR3 DNA reads TGTGCCAGCAGCTTGGACTCTTATGGCTACACCTTC. It is translated as CASSLDSYGYTF.

This clonotype was counted many times. The genes are TRBV7-3 and TRBJ2-1; D gene unclear. The CDR3 runs 13 residues. Germline assignment: CDR1 SGHTA and CDR2 FQGTGA. V dropped 1 base and J dropped 8 bases, with 9 bases sitting between them. The CDR3 DNA sequence: TGTGCCAGCAGCTTAAGGCGGTGGGATGAGCAGTTCTTC. It translates to CASSLRRWDEQFF.

This clonotype was picked up a small number of times. The rearrangement uses TRBV7-6 and TRBJ2-2; D is possibly TRBD1 (5 bases). V lost 3 bases to trimming and J lost 2 bases, with 7 bases between them. The length of the CDR3 is 14 residues. Germline-derived CDR1 and CDR2 are SGHVS and FNYEAQ. The CDR3 sequence: CASSFDRNTGELFF. CDR3 bases: TGTGCCAGCAGCTTCGACAGAAACACCGGGGAGCTGTTTTTT.

This CDR3 reads CASSLGAGGSSTDTQYF. The DNA for the CDR3 is TGTGCCAGCAGCTTAGGAGCGGGGGGCTCCAGCACAGATACGCAGTATTTT. The chain couples TRBV7-8 to TRBJ2-3; 9 bases agree with TRBD2. CDR3 length: 17 residues. The V gene end was trimmed by 1 base and the J gene end by 0 bases; junction bases not matched to a gene: 5. The germline V gene encodes CDR1 SGHVS and CDR2 FQNEAQ.

This chain links TRBV30 with TRBJ1-5; TRBD1 agrees at 9 bases. After removal of 1 base from V and 5 bases from J, the junction contained 0 bases not matched to a gene. Germline V gene data show CDR1 as GTSNPN and CDR2 as SVGIG (reference sequence). The CDR3 runs 13 residues. The CDR3 DNA reads as TGTGCCTGGAGTGACAGGGGGCATCAGCCCCAGCATTTT. This sequence encodes CAWSDRGHQPQHF.

This clonotype has just a few counts. The V call is TRBV4-2, the J call TRBJ2-7, with 8 positions matching TRBD1. This CDR3 is 13 amino acids long. Per germline, CDR1 LGHNA and CDR2 YNFKEQ. Germline trimming cut 4 bases from V and 5 bases from J; bases unmatched to any gene: 4. DNA for the CDR3: TGTGCCAGCAGCCTTGACAGGGGCAACGAGCAGTACTTC. Amino acids: CASSLDRGNEQYF.

The chain employs TRBV4-3 and TRBJ2-3, with D perhaps TRBD1 or TRBD2 (6 bases each). The CDR3 totals 18 residues. The germline gives CDR1 LGHNA, CDR2 YSLEER. Trimming removed 0 bases from V and 0 bases from J, with 16 bases in between. The DNA for the CDR3 is TGCGCCAGCAGCCAAGATAGGCGTACGGGGGCGAGCACAGATACGCAGTATTTT. It translates to CASSQDRRTGASTDTQYF.

In its sample, this clonotype was seen a few times. The chain combines TRBV11-2 with TRBJ1-2; 8 positions match TRBD1. The CDR3 runs to 13 residues. Germline V gene sequence: CDR1 SGHAT, CDR2 FQNNGV. The junction had 7 bases not matched to a gene; V was cut back by 6 bases and J by 7 bases. DNA of the CDR3: TGTGCCAGCAGGCCTTCAGGGGGCGCTGGCTACACCTTC. Translation: CASRPSGGAGYTF.

In its sample, this clonotype was seen a few times. The chain recombines TRBV11-2 with TRBJ2-5; D gene unclear. This CDR3 is built from 13 residues. Germline CDR1 and CDR2: SGHAT and FQNNGV. Trimming shortened V by 4 bases and J by 3 bases, and 9 bases separated the two germline ends. The CDR3 coding sequence is TGTGCCAGCAGCTCCGTGGGGAAAGAGACCCAGTACTTC. Protein: CASSSVGKETQYF.

This clonotype occurred a few times. The chain combines TRBV6-2 or TRBV6-3 with TRBJ2-4; D not certain. V was clipped by 4 bases and J by 8 bases, with 6 bases between them. The germline V gene has CDR1 MNHEY and CDR2 SVGEGT. The CDR3 has 11 residues. The CDR3 here is CASSLGYIQYF. The DNA for the CDR3 is TGTGCCAGCAGTTTGGGGTACATTCAGTACTTC.

The rearrangement uses TRBV5-5 and TRBJ2-7, with 7 nucleotides matching TRBD1. Germline lookup yields CDR1 SGHKS and CDR2 YYEKEE (reference sequence). The trim removed 3 bases at V and 7 bases at J, leaving 10 bases unmatched. The length of the CDR3 is 14 residues. The CDR3 DNA sequence: TGTGCCAGCAGCTGGAGGAAGGGGGCGCGGGAGCAGTACTTC. Translating gives CASSWRKGAREQYF. Looking up the rest from reference TRBV5-5 and TRBJ2-7 gives the full variable domain: DAGVTQSPTHLIKTRGQQVTLRCSPISGHKSVSWYQQVLGQGPQFIFQYYEKEERGRGNFPDRFSARQFPNYSSELNVNALLLGDSALYLCASSWRKGAREQYFGPGTRLTVT.

This clonotype was observed at least ten times. The chain uses TRBV30 and TRBJ2-7; TRBD1 or TRBD2 may be the D gene (5 bases each). V dropped 1 base and J dropped 7 bases, with 14 bases sitting between them. Germline values: CDR1 GTSNPN, CDR2 SVGIG (reference sequence). The CDR3 has 13 amino acids. This CDR3 reads CAWSDTMRGEQYF. DNA for the CDR3: TGTGCCTGGAGTGATACGATGAGGGGAGAGCAGTACTTC.

This clonotype showed up just a few times. This CDR3 reads CSASPGHRIETQHF. CDR3 nucleotides: TGCAGTGCTAGCCCGGGACACCGAATCGAGACCCAGCATTTT. The chain has TRBV20-1 and TRBJ1-5; weak D call: TRBD1 (6 bases). V lost 3 bases to trimming and J lost 11 bases, with 20 bases between them. The CDR3 totals 14 residues. Germline V gene data show CDR1 as DFQATT and CDR2 as SNEGSKA (reference sequence).

This clonotype turned up a few times. The chain couples TRBV20-1 to TRBJ2-5; D is perhaps TRBD2 (5 bases). V was cut by 1 base and J by 7 bases, with 13 bases left in between. In germline, CDR1 is DFQATT, CDR2 SNEGSKA (reference sequence). The CDR3 totals 13 residues. CDR3 sequence (DNA): TGCAGTGCTAGAGTCGCGGGCTCCGGGACCCAGTACTTC. It specifies CSARVAGSGTQYF.

This clonotype showed up many times. The DNA of the CDR3 is TGTGCCAGCAGCGTATCCTGGAACACCGGGGAGCTGTTTTTT. Protein: CASSVSWNTGELFF. The chain couples TRBV9 to TRBJ2-2, with D uncertain. Trimming cost V 1 base and J 1 base, with 5 bases left between them. The germline gives CDR1 SGDLS, CDR2 YYNGEE. This CDR3 is 14 amino acids long.

The rearrangement links TRBV29-1 to TRBJ2-7; TRBD1 matches 8 bases. The length of the CDR3 is 12 residues. With 4 bases clipped from V and 2 bases from J, the junction kept 1 base outside the gene matches. Germline CDR1 SQVTM, CDR2 ANQGSEA. CDR3 protein: CSVGTGTYEQYF. DNA of the CDR3: TGCAGCGTTGGGACAGGGACCTACGAGCAGTACTTC.

The V and J genes are TRBV12-3 or TRBV12-4 and TRBJ2-1; possible D gene TRBD2, 6 bases. The CDR3 has 12 amino acids. Trimming pared 6 bases from V and 13 bases from J, leaving 16 bases between. CDR3 bases: TGTGCCAGCAGCCACCCTCGGGGGACCCAGTTCTTC. Its translation: CASSHPRGTQFF.

This clonotype was counted only a few times. V is TRBV27 and J is TRBJ2-1; D is ambiguous. Germline V gene sequence: CDR1 MNHEY, CDR2 SMNVEV (reference sequence). V lost 3 bases and J lost 4, with 7 bases in between. There are 13 residues in the CDR3. The CDR3 DNA sequence: TGTGCCAGCAGTTTTAGGGAATACAATGAGCAGTTCTTC. Translating it yields CASSFREYNEQFF.

This clonotype was seen a few times. The rearrangement links TRBV5-1 to TRBJ1-6; D remains ambiguous. The CDR3 is made up of 15 amino acids. The germline V and J ends were trimmed by 0 bases and 7 bases, with 11 bases remaining between them. Germline V CDR1 and CDR2: SGHRS, YFSETQ. The CDR3 DNA follows: TGCGCCAGCAGCTTGGACGGTCCGGGGAATTCACCCCTCCACTTT. Translation: CASSLDGPGNSPLHF.

This chain connects TRBV20-1 to TRBJ2-3; D may be TRBD1 (6 bases). Trimming left V 1 base short and J 1 base short, with 12 bases between. Germline V gene lookup returns CDR1 DFQATT and CDR2 SNEGSKA (reference sequence). The CDR3 covers 15 residues. CDR3 sequence reads: CSARGTGWGTDTQYF. CDR3 sequence (DNA): TGCAGTGCTAGAGGCACAGGGTGGGGCACAGATACGCAGTATTTT.

As to this clonotype: At one end, the junction sequence differs from germline, possibly due to a read error. The chain employs TRBV7-7 and TRBJ2-7; 10 bases fit TRBD1. This CDR3 spans 14 amino acids. The germline V gene encodes CDR1 SSHAT and CDR2 FNYEAQ (reference sequence). CDR3 nucleotides: TGTGCTAGCAGCCCCGGGACAGGGGTCTACGAGCAGTACTTC. It codes for CASSPGTGVYEQYF. Full variable domain (missing parts from reference TRBV7-7 and TRBJ2-7): GAGVSQSPRYKVTKRGQDVTLRCDPISSHATLYWYQQALGQGPEFLTYFNYEAQPDKSGLPSDRFSAERPEGSISTLTIQRTEQRDSAMYRCASSPGTGVYEQYFGPGTRLTVT.

J is TRBJ2-7 and V is TRBV4-1; D is uncertain. Germline values: CDR1 MGHRA, CDR2 YSYEKL. Trimming removed 0 bases at V and 2 bases at J, with 14 bases between. The CDR3 is 16 amino acids. The chain's CDR3 is CASSQEARAETYEQYF. DNA of the CDR3: TGCGCCAGCAGCCAAGAAGCTCGGGCAGAGACCTACGAGCAGTACTTC.

V is TRBV3-1 and J is TRBJ2-2; 8 bases are a match to TRBD1. Per germline, CDR1 LGHDT and CDR2 YNNKEL (reference sequence). The trim removed 4 bases at V and 6 bases at J, leaving 7 bases unmatched. The CDR3 totals 15 residues. Written as DNA, the CDR3 is TGTGCCAGCAGCCTACGGACAGGGTACGCCGGGGAGCTGTTTTTT. Translation gives CASSLRTGYAGELFF.

In its sample, this clonotype was seen a few times. This chain uses TRBV7-8 with TRBJ2-5, with 8 bases matching TRBD2. J gave up 3 bases and V 1 base, and 4 bases lay outside the gene matches. The CDR3 contains 15 residues. Germline V CDR1 and CDR2: SGHVS, FQNEAQ. The DNA for the CDR3 is TGTGCCAGCAGCTTAGAATTAGCGGGGAAAGAGACCCAGTACTTC. Amino acid sequence: CASSLELAGKETQYF.

This clonotype was observed a handful of times. V and J are TRBV4-1 and TRBJ2-2; 9 nucleotides line up with TRBD1. CDR1 and CDR2 from the germline V gene are MGHRA and YSYEKL. This CDR3 contains 16 residues. With 1 base clipped from V and 6 bases from J, the junction kept 6 bases outside the gene matches. The CDR3 DNA follows: TGCGCCAGCAGCCAAGTAGGGACAGGGAGGTCCGGGGAGCTGTTTTTT. Encoded protein: CASSQVGTGRSGELFF.

This clonotype was observed many times. V and J are TRBV10-2 and TRBJ1-3; no clear D. This CDR3 has 14 residues. From germline, CDR1 is WSHSY and CDR2 SAAADI. The ends were cut back, 3 bases at V and 2 bases at J, with 8 bases in the middle. CDR3 sequence (DNA): TGCGCCAGCAGTGACAGCTGGCCTGGAAACACCATATATTTT. This sequence encodes CASSDSWPGNTIYF.

This sequence joins TRBV24-1 and TRBJ2-5; the match to TRBD1 covers 11 bases. The germline gives CDR1 KGHDR, CDR2 SFDVKD. Trimming removed 9 bases from V and 1 base from J; junction bases left unmatched: 9. The CDR3 is 16 residues long. The CDR3 loop reads CATSPGTGGLQETQYF. As DNA, the CDR3 is TGTGCCACCTCTCCCGGGACAGGGGGGCTCCAAGAGACCCAGTACTTC.

V and J are TRBV20-1 and TRBJ2-1; tentatively, D is TRBD2 (6 bases). The V end was cut by 3 bases, the J end by 4 bases, with 10 bases between. The germline CDR1 and CDR2 sequences are DFQATT and SNEGSKA (reference sequence). The CDR3 contains 13 residues. CDR3 region: CSARAGRYNEQFF. The CDR3 coding sequence is TGCAGTGCTAGGGCGGGGCGGTACAATGAGCAGTTCTTC.

This clonotype came up many times. The chain joins TRBV3-1 to TRBJ1-6; 7 bases are shared with TRBD1. CDR3 length: 17 amino acids. Germline CDR1 is LGHDT and CDR2 is YNNKEL (reference sequence). J lost 5 bases, V lost 2 bases, and 9 bases had no gene match. CDR3 in DNA: TGTGCCAGCAGCCAACAAACAGGGGCAAGTAATAATTCACCCCTCCACTTT. Protein product: CASSQQTGASNNSPLHF. Looking up the rest from reference TRBV3-1 and TRBJ1-6 gives the full variable domain: DTAVSQTPKYLVTQMGNDKSIKCEQNLGHDTMYWYKQDSKKFLKIMFSYNNKELIINETVPNRFSPKSPDKAHLNLHINSLELGDSAVYFCASSQQTGASNNSPLHFGNGTRLTVT.